This T cell receptor (beta chain) was documented in a study of T cell responses to AZD1222 COVID-19 vaccine. Study-wide points: Nearly half of spike-specific TCRs reportedly target unmutated variant regions. Clonal diversity was possibly underestimated, and the donors were mostly white British, with more females.

Remarks on this clone: Its matching antigen is unknown.

Data came from immunoSEQ multiplex PCR; TCRdb stores just in-frame clones and leaves some out. The sample comprises around 200,000 clones, roughly 88% of which are singletons, and more than 0.75% rests with the top ten. There are 17 residues in the CDR3. Looked up from germline, CDR1 is SGHDT and CDR2 is YYEEEE. V shed 3 bases and J shed 0 bases, with 19 bases lying between them. The TCR was taken from an adult in good health. The chain is built from TRBV5-6 and TRBJ2-7, with D possibly being TRBD1 (5 bases). Sequencing used peripheral blood, obtained on day 0 of AZD1222 vaccination. CDR3 in DNA: TGTGCCAGCAGCTACAATGGACCGCAGGGTGGCTCCTACGAGCAGTACTTC. This encodes CASSYNGPQGGSYEQYF.